This TCR beta chain was profiled in a study of cytomegalovirus exposure and HLA in healthy donors. PCR used 60 Vbeta primers and 13 Jbeta primers. Assay used: immunoSEQ multiplex PCR; TCRdb lists only in-frame clones, some missing. The sample includes about 130,000 clones, 60% to 85% seen only once; the top ten take less than 2%. V was clipped by 0 bases and J by 2 bases, with 8 bases between them. Per the germline V gene, CDR1 is LNHNV and CDR2 is YYDKDF (reference sequence). The CDR3 spans 14 residues. The chain joins TRBV15 to TRBJ2-7, with a weak D call TRBD2 (7 bases). The origin of this receptor is a woman under 30 in good health and CMV-seronegative. The sample taken for sequencing was PBMCs. The DNA for the CDR3 is TGTGCCACCAGCAGAGAGGGGGGGCCCTACGAGCAGTACTTC. This sequence encodes CATSREGGPYEQYF.